This is a list of T cell receptor beta chains from one sample in a study of T cell repertoires in cytomegalovirus infection. TCRdb itself ran the reads through MiXCR, one entry per CDR3 protein. The sample includes roughly 720,000 distinct CDR3 sequences, 35% of them seen just once. Sequenced: PBMCs. The receptors shown here come from a human donor in good health (CMV status not recorded). Some clones in this sample may be carry-over from other donors' samples. The CDR3 runs from the conserved cysteine through the conserved F or W. Fields, in order: CDR3 DNA, CDR3 protein, D gene, J gene, clone size, V gene. The D gene is left open where the match is weak. Size tells how often a clone was seen (once, few, many) or the class of an expanded clone, and some rows leave it out.

CDR3 DNA: TGCAGCGCTAGGCCAGCGGCTATACACTACGAGCAGTACTTC
CDR3 protein: CSARPAAIHYEQYF
D gene: NA
J gene: TRBJ2-7
clone size: NA
V gene: TRBV20-1

CDR3 DNA: TGTGCCAGCAGCTTAGTTACAGGCTCCACTGAAGCTTTCTTT
CDR3 protein: CASSLVTGSTEAFF
D gene: NA
J gene: TRBJ1-1
clone size: many
V gene: TRBV7-6

CDR3 DNA: TGCGCCAGCAGCCAAGAGGGGACGGGTAATGAAAAACTGTTTTTT
CDR3 protein: CASSQEGTGNEKLFF
D gene: NA
J gene: TRBJ1-4
clone size: NA
V gene: TRBV4-1

CDR3 DNA: TGCGCCAGCAGCCAAGATCGGGGGGGTTGGGGCACTGAAGCTTTCTTT
CDR3 protein: CASSQDRGGWGTEAFF
D gene: NA
J gene: TRBJ1-1
clone size: NA
V gene: TRBV4-1

CDR3 DNA: TGTGCCAGCAGCTTCGGGATCGGGGAGCAGTACTTC
CDR3 protein: CASSFGIGEQYF
D gene: NA
J gene: TRBJ2-7
clone size: few
V gene: TRBV7-2

CDR3 DNA: TGCAGTGCCGGCGACAGGGACAATCAGCCCCAGCATTTT
CDR3 protein: CSAGDRDNQPQHF
D gene: TRBD1
J gene: TRBJ1-5
clone size: NA
V gene: TRBV20-1

CDR3 DNA: TGTGCCAGCAGTTTATGGTTCGGCACAACCCTCAACACCGGGGAGCTGTTTTTT
CDR3 protein: CASSLWFGTTLNTGELFF
D gene: NA
J gene: TRBJ2-2
clone size: few
V gene: TRBV28

CDR3 DNA: TGCAGTGCTACGTCCTTTTACCCGGGATCCGGGATCGGGGAAGAGACCCAGTACTTC
CDR3 protein: CSATSFYPGSGIGEETQYF
D gene: NA
J gene: TRBJ2-5
clone size: few
V gene: TRBV20-1

CDR3 DNA: TGTGCCAGCAGCTTATCGAGGCGAGAGGGGTCACCCCTCCACTTT
CDR3 protein: CASSLSRREGSPLHF
D gene: NA
J gene: TRBJ1-6
clone size: NA
V gene: TRBV7-2

CDR3 DNA: TGTGCCAGCAGTCCGCGACAGAATGAAAAACTGTTTTTT
CDR3 protein: CASSPRQNEKLFF
D gene: NA
J gene: TRBJ1-4
clone size: NA
V gene: TRBV6-6

CDR3 DNA: TGTGCCAGCACTTACTCTGGAAACACCATATATTTT
CDR3 protein: CASTYSGNTIYF
D gene: NA
J gene: TRBJ1-3
clone size: few
V gene: TRBV12-3/TRBV12-4

CDR3 DNA: TGCAGTGCTAGAGATTGGGACAGCTATAATCAGCCCCAGCATTTT
CDR3 protein: CSARDWDSYNQPQHF
D gene: TRBD1
J gene: TRBJ1-5
clone size: few
V gene: TRBV20-1

CDR3 DNA: TGTGCCACCAGCAGCCCGGATCAGCCCCAGCATTTT
CDR3 protein: CATSSPDQPQHF
D gene: NA
J gene: TRBJ1-5
clone size: NA
V gene: TRBV15

CDR3 DNA: TGTGCCAGCAGTTTCCGACAGGGCTACAACGAGCAGTACTTC
CDR3 protein: CASSFRQGYNEQYF
D gene: TRBD1
J gene: TRBJ2-7
clone size: NA
V gene: TRBV6-6

CDR3 DNA: TGCGCCAGCAGTGTATCCAGCGGGAATACCGACAATGAGCAGTTCTTC
CDR3 protein: CASSVSSGNTDNEQFF
D gene: TRBD2
J gene: TRBJ2-1
clone size: NA
V gene: TRBV10-2

CDR3 DNA: TGTGCCAGCAGTCCGGGACTAGCGGGGGGTTTGGCCTACAATGAGCAGTTCTTC
CDR3 protein: CASSPGLAGGLAYNEQFF
D gene: TRBD2
J gene: TRBJ2-1
clone size: NA
V gene: TRBV12-3/TRBV12-4

CDR3 DNA: TGTGCCAGCAGTTTATGGTCAGGGGCGAACGAGCAGTACTTC
CDR3 protein: CASSLWSGANEQYF
D gene: NA
J gene: TRBJ2-7
clone size: NA
V gene: TRBV28

CDR3 DNA: TGTGCCAGCAGCCCCGACAGGGGCCGCTCCTACAATGAGCAGTTCTTC
CDR3 protein: CASSPDRGRSYNEQFF
D gene: TRBD1
J gene: TRBJ2-1
clone size: NA
V gene: TRBV28

CDR3 DNA: TGTGCCAGCAGTTTGTATAAACAGGGACTCCGTTATAGCAATCAGCCCCAGCATTTT
CDR3 protein: CASSLYKQGLRYSNQPQHF
D gene: NA
J gene: TRBJ1-5
clone size: NA
V gene: TRBV28

CDR3 DNA: TGCAGCGCCCAGACAGGTCAAAACTATGGCTACACCTTC
CDR3 protein: CSAQTGQNYGYTF
D gene: NA
J gene: TRBJ1-2
clone size: few
V gene: TRBV29-1

CDR3 DNA: TGTGCCACCAGTGATTCTCCCGGATCTGGGTACTATGGCTACACCTTC
CDR3 protein: CATSDSPGSGYYGYTF
D gene: NA
J gene: TRBJ1-2
clone size: few
V gene: TRBV24-1

CDR3 DNA: TGTGCCAGCAGCTTGAATCAGCGGGGTCGCTCCTACAATGAGCAGTTCTTC
CDR3 protein: CASSLNQRGRSYNEQFF
D gene: TRBD2
J gene: TRBJ2-1
clone size: few
V gene: TRBV7-6

CDR3 DNA: TGTGCCTCGAACAGGGGGGGAGCGGCTGGAAACACCATATATTTT
CDR3 protein: CASNRGGAAGNTIYF
D gene: TRBD1
J gene: TRBJ1-3
clone size: NA
V gene: TRBV30

CDR3 DNA: TGTGCCAGCGGGCCCGCGGGGCGAGGAGCTCAGCCCCAGCATTTT
CDR3 protein: CASGPAGRGAQPQHF
D gene: NA
J gene: TRBJ1-5
clone size: few
V gene: TRBV12-3/TRBV12-4

CDR3 DNA: TGTGCCAGCAGCCCACGATTGGGACTAGCGGGACCTACAGATACGCAGTATTTT
CDR3 protein: CASSPRLGLAGPTDTQYF
D gene: TRBD2
J gene: TRBJ2-3
clone size: NA
V gene: TRBV7-8

CDR3 DNA: TGCAGCGTCCCTAGAGCGGGGAGCACAGATACGCAGTATTTT
CDR3 protein: CSVPRAGSTDTQYF
D gene: TRBD2
J gene: TRBJ2-3
clone size: NA
V gene: TRBV29-1

CDR3 DNA: TGCGCCAGCAGTGATAGGGGACAGGCCGACCAGCCCCAGCATTTT
CDR3 protein: CASSDRGQADQPQHF
D gene: TRBD1
J gene: TRBJ1-5
clone size: NA
V gene: TRBV10-2

CDR3 DNA: TGCGCCAGTGACGAGGGGGGTGGGGATGAGCAGTTCTTC
CDR3 protein: CASDEGGGDEQFF
D gene: NA
J gene: TRBJ2-1
clone size: NA
V gene: TRBV5-1

CDR3 DNA: TGTGCCAGCAGTGAAGTCCCCAGGGTGAATCAGCCCCAGCATTTT
CDR3 protein: CASSEVPRVNQPQHF
D gene: NA
J gene: TRBJ1-5
clone size: NA
V gene: TRBV6-1